These 26 T cell receptor beta chains came from one sample sequenced in a study of blood T cell repertoires in COVID-19. Sequencing was performed with immunoSEQ multiplex PCR; in TCRdb, only in-frame clones are kept and a portion is missing. The table lists around 120,000 clones, about 77% of them singletons. The sequencing sample was made of peripheral blood. The origin of the receptors is a human donor in a cohort sampled during active COVID-19.

Notes on this clone: A read error may produce the germline difference seen at one junction end. This sequence joins TRBV19 and TRBJ1-2; the match to TRBD1 covers 9 bases. Germline-derived CDR1 and CDR2 are LNHDA and SQIVND (reference sequence). The CDR3 totals 13 residues. The CDR3, as DNA: TGTGCCAGTAGTTCCTCACAGGGGGCGCCGCCCCTCTTC. It specifies CASSSSQGAPPLF.

The chain joins TRBV9 to TRBJ2-1; TRBD2 aligns across 7 bases. The CDR3 sequence is 16 residues long. Germline-derived CDR1 and CDR2 are SGDLS and YYNGEE. V was pared by 4 bases and J by 3 bases, with 10 bases of the junction left unmatched. CDR3 DNA sequence: TGTGCCAGCAGCCTCTCCCCTAGCGGACTCTACAATGAGCAGTTCTTC. It yields the protein CASSLSPSGLYNEQFF.

The chain employs TRBV7-3 and TRBJ2-2, with 8 bases matching TRBD2. The length of the CDR3 is 15 residues. Germline assignment: CDR1 SGHTA and CDR2 FQGTGA. Unmatched junction bases numbered 2, after V lost 1 base and J lost 4 bases. CDR3 sequence: CASSLRSGGTGELFF. Here the CDR3 DNA reads TGTGCCAGCAGCTTAAGGAGCGGGGGCACCGGGGAGCTGTTTTTT.

CDR3 nucleotides: TGCGCCAGCAGCTTCCGGGACAGGGGCGGCTACACCTTC. It translates to CASSFRDRGGYTF. The gene calls are TRBV5-1 and TRBJ1-2; the match to TRBD1 covers 10 bases. V shed 2 bases and J 8 bases; nucleotides not matched to a gene: 3. This CDR3 has 13 residues. From germline, CDR1 is SGHRS and CDR2 YFSETQ.

V gene TRBV5-4 combines with J gene TRBJ2-3, with 9 bases fitting TRBD2. The CDR3 has 15 amino acids. Germline V gene lookup returns CDR1 SGHNT and CDR2 YYREEE (reference sequence). After removal of 2 bases from V and 2 bases from J, the junction contained 3 bases not matched to a gene. CDR3 loop: CASSLAGGYTDTQYF. CDR3 in DNA: TGTGCCAGCAGCTTAGCGGGAGGATACACAGATACGCAGTATTTT.

This clone was observed a single time. This chain connects TRBV28 to TRBJ1-5; 11 bases agree with TRBD1. The CDR3 is 15 amino acids. Trimming at V came to 6 bases and at J to 4 bases, leaving 5 bases not matched to a gene. The germline gives CDR1 MDHEN, CDR2 SYDVKM. CDR3 residues: CASSRDRGWNQPQHF. DNA of the CDR3: TGTGCCAGCAGCCGGGACAGGGGGTGGAATCAGCCCCAGCATTTT.

The genes are TRBV6-5 and TRBJ2-3; weak D call: TRBD2 (6 bases). Deletions cut 2 bases from V and 6 bases from J, with 12 bases between. Germline loops: CDR1 MNHEY, CDR2 SVGAGI. This CDR3 is 14 amino acids long. CDR3: CASSYAGPLDTQYF. The CDR3 coding sequence is TGTGCCAGCAGTTACGCGGGGCCTCTTGATACGCAGTATTTT.

The rearrangement links TRBV5-1 to TRBJ2-2; maybe TRBD1 (6 bases). The CDR3 is 15 amino acids. CDR1 and CDR2 (germline): SGHRS, YFSETQ. V lost 0 bases and J lost 6, with 12 bases in between. The CDR3: CASSLEAGDAGELFF. The CDR3 DNA sequence: TGCGCCAGCAGCTTGGAGGCAGGGGATGCCGGGGAGCTGTTTTTT.

The chain is built from TRBV5-5 and TRBJ2-7, with D perhaps TRBD1 (6 bases). The CDR3 extends over 16 amino acids. Between the trimmed V and J ends, which lost 0 bases and 1 base, there was a span of 14 bases. The germline V gene encodes CDR1 SGHKS and CDR2 YYEKEE (reference sequence). The CDR3 loop is CASSLASAGTSYEQYF. The CDR3 DNA follows: TGTGCCAGCAGCTTGGCCAGCGCAGGGACATCCTACGAGCAGTACTTC.

The rearrangement uses TRBV13 and TRBJ2-7; the D is unclear. In germline, CDR1 is PRHDT, CDR2 FYEKMQ (reference sequence). The CDR3 spans 14 residues. The V end lost 5 bases, the J end lost 2 bases, and 13 bases lay between the germline ends. CDR3 nucleotide sequence: TGTGCCAGCAGCCCCTGGAGAGCGCCCTACGAGCAGTACTTC. Amino acid sequence: CASSPWRAPYEQYF. Variable domain in full (rest from reference TRBV13 and TRBJ2-7): AAGVIQSPRHLIKEKRETATLKCYPIPRHDTVYWYQQGPGQDPQFLISFYEKMQSDKGSIPDRFSAQQFSDYHSELNMSSLELGDSALYFCASSPWRAPYEQYFGPGTRLTVT.

The CDR3 coding sequence is TGTGCCAGCAGTTTCGGACTAGCGGGGACCAATGAGCAGTTCTTC. Amino acid sequence: CASSFGLAGTNEQFF. The chain couples TRBV27 to TRBJ2-1; 12 bases line up with TRBD2. Trimming cost V 3 bases and J 6 bases; bases outside gene matches: 3. Germline-derived CDR1 and CDR2 are MNHEY and SMNVEV (reference sequence). The length of the CDR3 is 15 residues.

CDR3: CASSLVGTGGGEQYF. The CDR3 DNA is TGTGCCAGCAGCTTAGTGGGGACAGGGGGAGGGGAGCAGTACTTC. The chain is built from TRBV7-2 and TRBJ2-7; 11 positions match TRBD1. The CDR3 has 15 amino acids. The V and J ends lost 1 base and 7 bases, in that order; junction bases with no gene match: 6. In germline, CDR1 is SGHTA, CDR2 FQGNSA.

The rearrangement uses TRBV18 and TRBJ2-1; no clear D. V lost 4 bases and J 0 bases, leaving 4 bases between the germline ends. CDR3 size: 13 residues. Germline CDR1 and CDR2: KGHSH and LQKENI. Here the CDR3 DNA reads TGTGCCAGCTCACAGAGCTCCTACAATGAGCAGTTCTTC. Translating it yields CASSQSSYNEQFF.

CDR3 protein: CASSYQRVYNEQFF. The CDR3 DNA reads as TGTGCCAGCAGTTACCAGCGGGTTTACAATGAGCAGTTCTTC. The chain recombines TRBV6-5 with TRBJ2-1, with D perhaps TRBD2 (6 bases). The CDR3 is 14 residues long. Trimming removed 2 bases at V and 4 bases at J, with 9 bases between. Germline V gives CDR1 MNHEY, CDR2 SVGAGI.

This clone was seen only once. This chain links TRBV2 with TRBJ2-3; 8 bases align to TRBD2. CDR1 and CDR2 (germline): SNHLY, FYNNEI. CDR3 size: 13 residues. V dropped 7 bases and J dropped 2; count of bases not matched to a gene: 2. The CDR3 DNA is TGTGCCAGCACGGGGGGGCTCACAGATACGCAGTATTTT. As protein: CASTGGLTDTQYF.

This sequence joins TRBV7-9 and TRBJ1-6, with 10 nucleotides matching TRBD1. Trimming took 5 bases from V and 6 from J; bases not matched to a gene: 4. The CDR3 covers 15 residues. Germline assignment: CDR1 SEHNR and CDR2 FQNEAQ (reference sequence). CDR3 nucleotide sequence: TGTGCCAGCAGCGCGGGGACAGGGGCTAATTCACCCCTCCACTTT. Protein product: CASSAGTGANSPLHF.

In its sample, this clone was seen a few times. The V and J genes are TRBV4-3 and TRBJ1-2, with a weak D call TRBD1 (6 bases). The CDR3 length is 15 residues. Per the germline V gene, CDR1 is LGHNA and CDR2 is YSLEER. Trimming removed 0 bases at V and 2 bases at J, with 10 bases between. CDR3 nucleotides: TGCGCCAGCAGCCAAGAGACGGACAGCAACTATGGCTACACCTTC. This gives the protein CASSQETDSNYGYTF.

The chain couples TRBV2 to TRBJ1-1; maybe TRBD1 (5 bases). This CDR3 is 13 amino acids long. Trimming took 6 bases from V and 2 from J, leaving 10 bases between them. Germline CDR1 and CDR2: SNHLY and FYNNEI. The CDR3 region has the DNA TGTGCCAGCAGCTCAGACAGCAACACTGAAGCTTTCTTT. Its protein product is CASSSDSNTEAFF.

The V and J genes are TRBV4-2 and TRBJ2-7; tentative D call: TRBD2 (7 bases). CDR1 is LGHNA, CDR2 YNFKEQ, per germline. CDR3 length: 15 residues. V lost 3 bases to trimming and J lost 5 bases, with 17 bases between them. Here the CDR3 reads CASSQERGGSNEQYF. The CDR3 nucleotides read TGTGCCAGCAGCCAGGAGAGGGGGGGCTCAAACGAGCAGTACTTC.

The chain is built from TRBV20-1 and TRBJ2-1; the match to TRBD2 covers 8 bases. V lost 3 bases, J lost 6 bases, and 7 bases stayed unmatched. The CDR3 is 14 residues long. CDR1 DFQATT and CDR2 SNEGSKA come from the germline V gene (reference sequence). The CDR3 spells CSASGTSVVNEQFF. CDR3 nucleotide sequence: TGCAGTGCTAGTGGGACTAGTGTGGTCAATGAGCAGTTCTTC.

J is TRBJ2-7 and V is TRBV29-1; 12 positions match TRBD2. Losses at the gene ends were 0 bases for V and 3 bases for J; bases not matched to a gene: 6. The CDR3 contains 16 residues. Germline V gene lookup returns CDR1 SQVTM and CDR2 ANQGSEA. Here the CDR3 reads CSVEEGRLAGVYEQYF. The CDR3 DNA sequence: TGCAGCGTTGAAGAGGGGAGACTAGCGGGAGTCTACGAGCAGTACTTC.

The chain couples TRBV9 to TRBJ1-1; weak D call: TRBD1 (5 bases). The length of the CDR3 is 15 residues. Germline V gives CDR1 SGDLS, CDR2 YYNGEE. Trimming removed 6 bases from V and 0 bases from J, with 15 bases in between. For the CDR3, the DNA is TGTGCCAGCATCCTGACGGGGGTGATGAACACTGAAGCTTTCTTT. It codes for CASILTGVMNTEAFF.

Here the CDR3 reads CASILSGPGNTIYF. In nucleotides, the CDR3 is TGTGCCAGTATCCTCTCTGGGCCTGGAAACACCATATATTTT. This rearrangement joins TRBV19 to TRBJ1-3; D uncertain. The ends were cut back, 7 bases at V and 2 bases at J, with 12 bases in the middle. Germline V gene lookup returns CDR1 LNHDA and CDR2 SQIVND (reference sequence). This CDR3 is built from 14 residues.

The rearrangement joins TRBV7-9 to TRBJ1-2; tentatively, D is TRBD1 (6 bases). Germline V lookup: CDR1 SEHNR, CDR2 FQNEAQ (reference sequence). This CDR3 spans 14 amino acids. The V end lost 1 base, the J end lost 5 bases, and 11 bases lay between the germline ends. CDR3 sequence: CASSLEGRGYGYTF. The CDR3 DNA follows: TGTGCCAGCAGCTTAGAAGGCAGGGGTTATGGCTACACCTTC. Full variable domain (missing parts from reference TRBV7-9 and TRBJ1-2): DTGVSQNPRHKITKRGQNVTFRCDPISEHNRLYWYRQTLGQGPEFLTYFQNEAQLEKSRLLSDRFSAERPKGSFSTLEIQRTEQGDSAMYLCASSLEGRGYGYTFGSGTRLTVV.

The chain recombines TRBV29-1 with TRBJ2-3; a weak D match, TRBD1 (6 bases). Trimming removed 2 bases at V and 1 base at J, with 10 bases between. Germline V lookup: CDR1 SQVTM, CDR2 ANQGSEA. CDR3 length: 14 amino acids. The CDR3 DNA reads as TGCAGCGTTGAATCAGGGGCAGGCACAGATACGCAGTATTTT. Its translation: CSVESGAGTDTQYF.

The V call is TRBV28, the J call TRBJ2-1, with 9 bases matching TRBD1. With V trimmed by 4 bases and J by 14 bases, 3 bases remained unmatched. This CDR3 has 11 residues. Germline V gene lookup returns CDR1 MDHEN and CDR2 SYDVKM. In DNA, the CDR3 is TGTGCCAGCAGTTCCCGGGACAGGGAGTTCTTC. Amino acids: CASSSRDREFF.